This T cell receptor (beta chain) came from a study of technical replicates of blood from a handful of donors. The CDR3 is 14 residues long. Trimming removed 5 bases from V and 2 bases from J, with 10 bases in between. Germline CDR1 and CDR2: MGHDK and SYGVNS. Only in-frame clones appear in the TCRdb table, and some are missing; sequencing was by immunoSEQ multiplex PCR. The sample consists of roughly 72,000 clones, roughly 94% of them appearing once. The sample was T cells isolated from PBMCs. The clonotype was recovered from a human donor in good health. The V gene is TRBV25-1, the J gene TRBJ2-1, with TRBD2 as a possible D gene (7 bases). The CDR3 sequence is CASSRGRAYNEQFF. CDR3 nucleotides: TGTGCCAGCAGTAGGGGGAGGGCCTACAATGAGCAGTTCTTC. Full variable domain (rest looked up from reference TRBV25-1 and TRBJ2-1): EADIYQTPRYLVIGTGKKITLECSQTMGHDKMYWYQQDPGMELHLIHYSYGVNSTEKGDLSSESTVSRIRTEHFPLTLESARPSHTSQYLCASSRGRAYNEQFFGPGTRLTVL.